Sequencing of this TCR beta chain was carried out in a study of CDR3 diversity in severe acne. Germline CDR1 SGDLS, CDR2 YYNGEE. This CDR3 is 13 amino acids long. With 1 base clipped from V and 13 bases from J, the junction kept 7 bases outside the gene matches. TCRdb analysed the PCR reads with MiXCR anew, one entry per CDR3 protein. This table has almost 85,000 distinct CDR3 sequences, 51% appearing once. The source of this sequence is a male donor in good health, without acne. The chain recombines TRBV9 with TRBJ1-1, with 10 nucleotides matching TRBD1. The sequencing sample was made of blood. For the CDR3, the DNA is TGTGCCAGCAGCGTACTGACAGGGGGCGGTGGTTTCTTT. As protein: CASSVLTGGGGFF.